Presented here are 19 T cell receptor beta chains from one specimen sequenced in a study of PD-1 blockade in classical Hodgkin lymphoma. Patients all relapsed after autologous stem cell transplantation, and there was variation in brentuximab vedotin exposure. Sequencing used immunoSEQ multiplex PCR; TCRdb keeps in-frame clones, though not all of them. The table records tens of thousands of clones, more than 70% of them present only once. The sequencing used peripheral blood mononuclear cells (PBMCs), collected at baseline. Receptors were obtained from a human donor with classical Hodgkin lymphoma.

The chain recombines TRBV5-1 with TRBJ1-5; TRBD1 might be the D (6 bases). The CDR3 has 15 amino acids. V lost 4 bases and J lost 2, with 13 bases in between. The germline gives CDR1 SGHRS, CDR2 YFSETQ. The CDR3 sequence: CASSPIPGGNQPQHF. The CDR3 bases are TGCGCCAGCAGCCCAATCCCAGGGGGCAATCAGCCCCAGCATTTT.

The chain employs TRBV19 and TRBJ1-1; the D is unclear. Germline lookup yields CDR1 LNHDA and CDR2 SQIVND (reference sequence). The CDR3 contains 16 residues. Trimming took 0 bases from V and 1 from J, leaving 12 bases between them. CDR3 in DNA: TGTGCCAGTAGTATAGATCGTCTTCGCGGGAACACTGAAGCTTTCTTT. This gives the protein CASSIDRLRGNTEAFF.

V usage is TRBV18 and J usage is TRBJ1-5; tentative D call: TRBD1 (5 bases). The CDR3 sequence is 15 residues long. V dropped 5 bases and J dropped 0 bases, with 11 bases sitting between them. The germline V gene has CDR1 KGHSH and CDR2 LQKENI. The DNA for the CDR3 is TGTGCCAGCTCATTAGGGGAAGGTAGCAATCAGCCCCAGCATTTT. Protein product: CASSLGEGSNQPQHF.

The chain joins TRBV9 to TRBJ1-2; 7 bases map to TRBD1. Germline V CDR1 and CDR2: SGDLS, YYNGEE. V was clipped by 4 bases and J by 3 bases; unmatched bases: 9. The CDR3 has 15 amino acids. The CDR3 DNA sequence: TGTGCCAGCAGCCTAACAGGGGATGATGACTATGGCTACACCTTC. The encoded protein is CASSLTGDDDYGYTF.

V gene TRBV5-6 combines with J gene TRBJ1-2, with 9 bases fitting TRBD1. CDR3 length: 18 amino acids. V lost 4 bases and J lost 1; bases outside the gene matches: 14. Germline CDR1 reads SGHDT; CDR2 reads YYEEEE. The CDR3 loop reads CASSVSGQGLSVNYGYTF. For the CDR3, the DNA is TGTGCCAGCAGCGTTTCGGGACAGGGATTGAGCGTTAACTATGGCTACACCTTC.

This chain joins TRBV6-1 and TRBJ2-3, with 10 bases fitting TRBD2. This CDR3 spans 17 amino acids. V was pared by 2 bases and J by 5 bases, with 10 bases of the junction left unmatched. Germline loops: CDR1 MNHNS, CDR2 SASEGT. CDR3 DNA: TGTGCCAGCAGTGAACCCACGGGACTAGCGCCATTAGATACGCAGTATTTT. Translation gives CASSEPTGLAPLDTQYF.

The rearrangement links TRBV5-1 to TRBJ1-2; D may be TRBD1 (5 bases). This CDR3 contains 15 residues. The V end lost 0 bases, the J end lost 7 bases, and 16 bases lay between the germline ends. Germline CDR1 and CDR2: SGHRS and YFSETQ. The CDR3 protein is CASSLAPGRAGGYTF. DNA for the CDR3: TGCGCCAGCAGCTTGGCCCCGGGCAGGGCAGGTGGCTACACCTTC.

This chain links TRBV2 with TRBJ2-7; TRBD1 agrees at 10 bases. This CDR3 spans 18 amino acids. The germline gives CDR1 SNHLY, CDR2 FYNNEI. The ends lost 10 bases at V and 7 bases at J; junction bases unmatched: 25. The CDR3 sequence: CAIQRGVGQGPSGEEQYF. The CDR3 DNA reads as TGTGCCATTCAGCGAGGGGTGGGACAGGGGCCCAGTGGGGAAGAGCAGTACTTC. The whole variable domain, remainder taken from reference TRBV2 and TRBJ2-7, is EPEVTQTPSHQVTQMGQEVILRCVPISNHLYFYWYRQILGQKVEFLVSFYNNEISEKSEIFDDQFSVERPDGSNFTLKIRSTKLEDSAMYFCAIQRGVGQGPSGEEQYFGPGTRLTVT.

The V and J genes are TRBV7-6 and TRBJ2-7, with 8 bases lining up with TRBD1. The germline V gene encodes CDR1 SGHVS and CDR2 FNYEAQ. The trim removed 0 bases at V and 6 bases at J, leaving 7 bases unmatched. The CDR3 covers 15 residues. This CDR3 is CASSLASTGVGEQYF. The CDR3 coding sequence is TGTGCCAGCAGCTTAGCGTCGACAGGGGTAGGCGAGCAGTACTTC.

V is TRBV5-1 and J is TRBJ1-6; TRBD1 might be the D (5 bases). The germline V gene encodes CDR1 SGHRS and CDR2 YFSETQ. The V end lost 9 bases, the J end lost 8 bases, and 9 bases lay between the germline ends. The CDR3 contains 11 residues. CDR3 residues: CANGGDSPLHF. DNA of the CDR3: TGCGCCAATGGAGGGGATTCACCCCTCCACTTT.

Concerning this clone itself: A junction boundary mismatches the germline segment, possibly from a read error. The chain is built from TRBV19 and TRBJ2-3; D is uncertain. This CDR3 comprises 11 residues. Germline V gene sequence: CDR1 LNHDA, CDR2 SQIVND (reference sequence). The CDR3 DNA reads TGTGCCAGTAGGATAGGAGATACGCAGTATTTT. Translation: CASRIGDTQYF.

The chain is built from TRBV6-1 and TRBJ2-5; no clear D. Trimming removed 6 bases at V and 4 bases at J, with 9 bases between. Looked up from germline, CDR1 is MNHNS and CDR2 is SASEGT. The CDR3 is 12 amino acids. Here the CDR3 DNA reads TGTGCCAGCAGCCGAGACCGAGAGACCCAGTACTTC. It codes for CASSRDRETQYF.

The V and J genes are TRBV27 and TRBJ2-7; D remains ambiguous. The CDR3 is 12 amino acids. The V end lost 7 bases, the J end lost 5 bases, and 12 bases lay between the germline ends. Germline assignment: CDR1 MNHEY and CDR2 SMNVEV (reference sequence). Here the CDR3 DNA reads TGTGCCAGCACCTCTGGTGGGGACGAGCAGTACTTC. Translated: CASTSGGDEQYF.

The chain employs TRBV5-1 and TRBJ2-3; TRBD1 might be the D (5 bases). Per germline, CDR1 SGHRS and CDR2 YFSETQ. The V end lost 0 bases, the J end lost 4 bases, and 9 bases lay between the germline ends. There are 14 residues in the CDR3. This chain's CDR3 is CASSLDRSPDTQYF. CDR3 in DNA: TGCGCCAGCAGCTTGGACAGGAGCCCAGATACGCAGTATTTT.

CDR3 region: CASSPGPRMNTEAFF. As DNA, the CDR3 is TGTGCCAGCAGCCCGGGACCGAGAATGAACACTGAAGCTTTCTTT. This chain uses TRBV7-8 with TRBJ1-1, with D possibly being TRBD1 (5 bases). The germline V gene encodes CDR1 SGHVS and CDR2 FQNEAQ. V gave up 5 bases and J gave up 0 bases, with 13 bases separating them. CDR3 length: 15 residues.

The chain combines TRBV7-2 with TRBJ1-3; TRBD1 might be the D (6 bases). The V gene's germline CDR1 is SGHTA and CDR2 FQGNSA. The CDR3 has 17 amino acids. The V end was cut by 3 bases, the J end by 0 bases, with 15 bases between. The CDR3 sequence: CASSFGRTVYSGNTIYF. CDR3 coding DNA: TGTGCCAGCAGCTTTGGTCGGACAGTGTACTCTGGAAACACCATATATTTT.

The genes are TRBV19 and TRBJ1-1; the match to TRBD1 covers 7 bases. Germline assignment: CDR1 LNHDA and CDR2 SQIVND (reference sequence). The CDR3 sequence is 16 residues long. Germline trimming cut 7 bases from V and 1 base from J; bases unmatched to any gene: 12. The CDR3: CASTRARGQENTEAFF. The CDR3 coding sequence is TGTGCCAGTACAAGAGCGAGAGGACAGGAGAACACTGAAGCTTTCTTT.

The chain is built from TRBV11-3 and TRBJ2-5, with 10 bases that match TRBD1. Gene TRBJ2-7 matches the end of the DNA better, so the J call may be wrong. CDR1 is SGHNT and CDR2 is YENEEA in the germline V gene. There are 15 residues in the CDR3. CDR3 DNA: TGTGCCAGCAGCTTAGGGGGACAGGGGAACCACGAGCAGTACTTC. Its protein is CASSLGGQGNHEQYF.

The chain joins TRBV7-2 to TRBJ1-2; the D is unclear. The V gene's germline CDR1 is SGHTA and CDR2 FQGNSA. The length of the CDR3 is 15 residues. V shed 4 bases and J shed 5 bases, with 17 bases lying between them. CDR3: CASSWRPLSPYGYTF. The CDR3, as DNA: TGTGCCAGCAGCTGGCGACCACTATCCCCGTATGGCTACACCTTC.